This entry lists 17 T cell receptor beta chains sequenced from one sample in a study of CD8+ T cells in alopecia areata. The sorting of pooled cutaneous lymph node cells relied on CD4, CD8alpha, NKG2D, NKG2ACE and other markers. RNA was extracted and reverse transcribed into cDNA as the sequencing template. The protocol was immunoSEQ multiplex PCR, while the TCRdb copy is restricted to in-frame clones and leaves out a portion. This repertoire holds around 20,000 clones, and none appear only once. The specimen sequenced was CD8+ T cells sorted from a lymph node. The receptors stem from a C3H/HeJ mouse with alopecia areata. The MHC haplotype of the strain is H2-k.

This clone has ten or more counts. Gene names and germline match the mouse. CDR3 DNA, as far as it was read: TGTGCCAGCAGCCAACCAGACAGGGGGAACTCC. This translates into CASSQPDRGNS. The full CDR3 reads CASSQPDRGNSDYTF. The V and J genes are TRBV2 and TRBJ1-2; TRBD1 aligns across 9 bases. The read finishes 4 residues shy of the CDR3 end, and the germline J gene is used to complete it. Germline trimming cut 2 bases from V and 2 bases from J; bases unmatched to any gene: 3. This CDR3 has 15 residues. Germline V gene sequence: CDR1 LGHNA, CDR2 YSYQKL.

This clone was seen a handful of times. Gene names follow the mouse nomenclature. CDR3 bases read: TGCACCTGCAGTGCAGATGATGGGGTGGGTGCAGAA. Amino acids: CTCSADDGVGAE. The entire CDR3 is CTCSADDGVGAETLYF. The chain employs TRBV1 and TRBJ2-3; perhaps TRBD2 as D (5 bases). Coverage ceases 4 residues before the CDR3 finishes, and the germline J gene fills in the end. The V end lost 0 bases, the J end lost 1 base, and 11 bases lay between the germline ends. This CDR3 spans 16 amino acids. Germline V gene data show CDR1 as NSQYPW and CDR2 as LRSPGD (reference sequence). Full variable domain (remainder filled in from reference TRBV1 and TRBJ2-3): VTLLEQNPRWRLVPRGQAVNLRCILKNSQYPWMSWYQQDLQKQLQWLFTLRSPGDKEVKSLPGADYLATRVTDTELRLQVANMSQGRTLYCTCSADDGVGAETLYFGSGTRLTVL.

This clone was recorded at least ten times. Gene names and germline refer to mouse. The sequenced fragment ends 4 residues before the CDR3 boundary, so the rest is inferred from the germline J gene. J is TRBJ2-7 and V is TRBV31, with D perhaps matching TRBD1 (7 bases). In germline, CDR1 is GKSSPN, CDR2 SITVG. This CDR3 spans 11 amino acids. This chain's CDR3 is CAWTGGYEQYF. The part of the CDR3 DNA that was read is TGTGCCTGGACAGGGGGGTAT.

This clone was found a few times. Germline and genes: mouse. The sequenced fragment ends 4 residues before the CDR3 boundary, so the rest is inferred from the germline J gene. The chain carries TRBV13-2 and TRBJ2-3; 11 nucleotides align to TRBD2. This CDR3 contains 14 residues. The germline gives CDR1 NNHNN, CDR2 SYGAGS (reference sequence). Trimming cost V 6 bases and J 3 bases; bases outside gene matches: 3. The CDR3 region is CASARDWGAETLYF. The CDR3 bases that were read are TGTGCCAGCGCCCGGGACTGGGGGGCAGAA.

This clone was counted at least ten times. Germline and genes here are mouse. The missing CDR3 end, 4 residues past where the read stops, is filled in from the germline J gene. The chain combines TRBV19 with TRBJ2-1; 10 bases line up with TRBD2. J gave up 4 bases and V 0 bases, and 1 base lay outside the gene matches. From germline, CDR1 is FNHDT and CDR2 SITEND (reference sequence). The CDR3 is 15 residues long. The CDR3 region is CASSIDWGGYAEQFF. Partial CDR3 DNA: TGTGCCAGCAGTATAGACTGGGGGGGGTATGCT.

This clone was observed many times. The genes and germline here are from mouse. The CDR3 end is not reached by the read, which stops 4 residues before it; the germline J gene fills it in. This chain joins TRBV13-3 and TRBJ1-4; D possibly corresponds to TRBD1 (6 bases). Germline V gene data show CDR1 as NNHDY and CDR2 as SYVADS. The CDR3 covers 16 residues. Trimming removed 0 bases at V and 0 bases at J, with 9 bases between. The CDR3 sequence: CASSDAGVISNERLFF. The sequenced part of the CDR3 DNA is TGTGCCAGCAGTGATGCAGGGGTTATTTCCAACGAA.

On this clone: TCRdb's protein does not match the DNA translation at residue 13; the protein provided is translated from the DNA. Genes and germline are mouse. Coverage ceases 3 residues before the CDR3 finishes, and the germline J gene fills in the end. This chain uses TRBV14 with TRBJ1-6; the match to TRBD1 covers 11 bases. TRBJ1-6 belongs to the ORF category, with a function that is uncertain. This CDR3 is built from 16 residues. V shed 2 bases, J shed 5 bases, and the junction held 3 bases outside the gene matches. The germline V gene encodes CDR1 SGHDT and CDR2 FRDEAV. The CDR3 spells CASSLGDRGNNSPLYF. The part of the CDR3 DNA that was read is TGTGCCAGCAGTTTAGGGGACAGGGGGAATAATTCGCCC.

In regard to this clone: Any gene name here is a mouse gene name. Sequencing ends 4 residues short of the CDR3 end; the germline J gene provides the rest. V usage is TRBV13-2 and J usage is TRBJ1-2; 8 bases are shared with TRBD1. The V gene's germline CDR1 is NNHNN and CDR2 SYGAGS (reference sequence). The CDR3 contains 13 residues. CDR3 DNA, as far as it was read: TGTGCCAGCCATCCCGGACAGGGCCCC. It yields the protein CASHPGQGP. The full CDR3 protein reads CASHPGQGPDYTF.

In this sample, this clone turned up many times. Gene names are mouse gene names. The CDR3 end falls 4 residues outside the read, so it is completed with the germline J gene. The chain combines TRBV16 with TRBJ2-5; tentative D call: TRBD1 (6 bases). The V end lost 4 bases, the J end lost 3 bases, and 8 bases lay between the germline ends. The germline V gene encodes CDR1 SGHSA and CDR2 FRNQAP. The CDR3 extends over 13 amino acids. The CDR3 sequence: CASSSQGQDTQYF. The covered CDR3 bases are TGTGCAAGCAGCTCACAGGGTCAAGAC.

As to this clone: All gene names here are mouse names. Read sequence stops 4 residues before the CDR3 end, and the germline J gene provides the missing end. V gene TRBV13-2 combines with J gene TRBJ2-5; 9 nucleotides align to TRBD2. This CDR3 has 14 residues. Germline V gene sequence: CDR1 NNHNN, CDR2 SYGAGS (reference sequence). Incomplete CDR3 DNA: TGTGCCAGCGGCTCCGGGACTGGGTGGGAC. It yields the protein CASGSGTGWD. The entire CDR3 is CASGSGTGWDTQYF.

In its sample, this clone was seen many times. Gene names refer to mouse genes. Coverage ceases 4 residues before the CDR3 finishes, and the germline J gene fills in the end. The chain combines TRBV13-3 with TRBJ1-2; 9 nucleotides agree with TRBD1. The length of the CDR3 is 12 residues. Germline V gene lookup returns CDR1 NNHDY and CDR2 SYVADS. This CDR3 is CASSGTGSDYTF. The part of the CDR3 DNA that was read is TGTGCCAGCTCCGGGACAGGGTCC.

This clone was detected only a few times. The gene names given are mouse names. From the germline J gene comes the end of the CDR3, since the read stops 4 residues before it. The V gene is TRBV13-1, the J gene TRBJ2-5; tentative D call: TRBD1 (7 bases). The V end lost 3 bases, the J end lost 1 base, and 9 bases lay between the germline ends. Germline lookup yields CDR1 NSHNY and CDR2 SYGAGN. There are 14 residues in the CDR3. The CDR3 region is CASSGRGDQDTQYF. The DNA read from the CDR3 is TGTGCCAGCAGTGGCAGGGGGGACCAAGAC.

Many counts were recorded for this clone. Here the gene names and germline are mouse. The read terminates 4 residues ahead of where the CDR3 ends, so the germline J gene completes it. The gene calls are TRBV13-3 and TRBJ2-1, with TRBD2 matching over 11 bases. The CDR3 has 16 residues. The V gene's germline CDR1 is NNHDY and CDR2 SYVADS. The ends lost 5 bases at V and 0 bases at J; junction bases unmatched: 4. CDR3 DNA (partial): TGTGCCAGCAGCCTCGACTGGGGGGGTAACTATGCT. This gives the protein CASSLDWGGNYA. The entire CDR3 reads CASSLDWGGNYAEQFF.

Concerning this clone: Each gene name is a mouse one. Here the CDR3 reads CASSPTGGFNERLFF. The CDR3 bases that were read are TGTGCCAGCAGTCCAACAGGGGGGTTCAACGAA. This chain connects TRBV14 to TRBJ1-4, with 8 nucleotides matching TRBD1. The DNA ends 4 residues before the CDR3 does, and the rest of the CDR3 is filled in from the germline J gene. Trimming took 4 bases from V and 4 from J; bases not matched to a gene: 6. The CDR3 is made up of 15 amino acids. The germline CDR1 and CDR2 sequences are SGHDT and FRDEAV.

This clone was found a few times. The gene symbols are mouse symbols. Partial CDR3 DNA: TGTGCAGCGGGACAAAACACA. Amino acids: CAAGQNT. The complete CDR3 protein is CAAGQNTEVFF. The chain combines TRBV16 with TRBJ1-1; the D gene is possibly TRBD1 (6 bases). The read falls 4 residues short of the CDR3 end, and the missing part is taken from the germline J gene. This CDR3 has 11 residues. Germline values: CDR1 SGHSA, CDR2 FRNQAP. Trimming cost V 11 bases and J 1 base, with 8 bases left between them.

Regarding this clone: Gene and germline names: mouse. CDR3 in amino acids: CTCSAELGGRDTQYF. CDR3 DNA (partial): TGCACCTGCAGTGCGGAACTGGGGGGGCGAGAC. This sequence joins TRBV1 and TRBJ2-5, with 11 bases lining up with TRBD2. The read ends 4 residues shy of where the CDR3 ends; the end is completed using the germline J gene. The CDR3 has 15 residues. The germline CDR1 and CDR2 sequences are NSQYPW and LRSPGD (reference sequence). Combining the CDR3 with reference TRBV1 and TRBJ2-5 gives the whole variable domain VTLLEQNPRWRLVPRGQAVNLRCILKNSQYPWMSWYQQDLQKQLQWLFTLRSPGDKEVKSLPGADYLATRVTDTELRLQVANMSQGRTLYCTCSAELGGRDTQYFGPGTRLLVL.

The table lists this clone with a few counts. Gene names denote mouse genes. Read data end 4 residues before the CDR3 end; the end is taken from the germline J gene. This chain joins TRBV14 and TRBJ2-1; TRBD2 matches at 10 bases. In germline, CDR1 is SGHDT, CDR2 FRDEAV. V was clipped by 4 bases and J by 3 bases; unmatched bases: 4. The CDR3 has 15 residues. CDR3: CASSIWGGSYAEQFF. Incomplete CDR3 DNA: TGTGCCAGCAGTATCTGGGGGGGCTCCTATGCT. Combining the CDR3 with reference TRBV14 and TRBJ2-1 gives the whole variable domain EAGVTQSPRYAVLQEGQAVSFWCDPISGHDTLYWYQQPRDQGPQLLVYFRDEAVIDNSQLPSDRFSAVRPKGTNSTLKIQSAKQGDTATYLCASSIWGGSYAEQFFGPGTRLTVL.